Detailed here is one TCR beta chain. V lost 2 bases to trimming and J lost 11 bases, with 10 bases between them. This CDR3 comprises 12 residues. Germline CDR1 reads KGHSH; CDR2 reads LQKENI. As originally analysed: Quantification of nucleated cells was approximated via reference gene primer amplification. Clones were read by immunoSEQ multiplex PCR, and TCRdb kept only the in-frame ones, dropping some. D and trimming were read from the DNA, whereas the V and J calls and clone size are those reported in that table. The sample carries roughly 80,000 clones, less than 90% recorded once. These data come from a study of blood T cell repertoires in COVID-19. Study-level background: Samples representing acute and convalescent COVID-19 were sourced from the United States, Italy and Spain. PBMCs, B-cell-depleted T cells, or T cells were the source of the cDNA or gDNA that made up the material.

Sequencing input: peripheral blood. The chain joins TRBV18 to TRBJ2-1; D possibly corresponds to TRBD1 (6 bases). The sequence was obtained from a man older than 75 in a cohort sampled during active COVID-19. The chain's CDR3 is CASSPTGTKQFF. The CDR3 DNA sequence: TGTGCCAGCTCACCAACAGGGACCAAGCAGTTCTTC.